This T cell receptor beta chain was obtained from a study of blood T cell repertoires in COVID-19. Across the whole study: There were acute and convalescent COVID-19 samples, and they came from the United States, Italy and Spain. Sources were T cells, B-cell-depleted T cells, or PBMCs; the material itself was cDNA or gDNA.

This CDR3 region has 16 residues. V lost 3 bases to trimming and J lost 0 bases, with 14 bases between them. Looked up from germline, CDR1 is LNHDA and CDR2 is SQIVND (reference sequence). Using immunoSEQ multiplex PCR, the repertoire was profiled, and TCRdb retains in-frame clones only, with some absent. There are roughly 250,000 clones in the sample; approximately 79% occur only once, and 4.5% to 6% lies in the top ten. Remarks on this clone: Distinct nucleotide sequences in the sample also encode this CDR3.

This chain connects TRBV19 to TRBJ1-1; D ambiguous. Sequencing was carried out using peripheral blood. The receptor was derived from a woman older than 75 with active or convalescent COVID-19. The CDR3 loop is CASSIGAGRMNTEAFF. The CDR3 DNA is TGTGCCAGTAGTATTGGTGCAGGTCGAATGAACACTGAAGCTTTCTTT. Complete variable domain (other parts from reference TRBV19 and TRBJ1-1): DGGITQSPKYLFRKEGQNVTLSCEQNLNHDAMYWYRQDPGQGLRLIYYSQIVNDFQKGDIAEGYSVSREKKESFPLTVTSAQKNPTAFYLCASSIGAGRMNTEAFFGQGTRLTVV.